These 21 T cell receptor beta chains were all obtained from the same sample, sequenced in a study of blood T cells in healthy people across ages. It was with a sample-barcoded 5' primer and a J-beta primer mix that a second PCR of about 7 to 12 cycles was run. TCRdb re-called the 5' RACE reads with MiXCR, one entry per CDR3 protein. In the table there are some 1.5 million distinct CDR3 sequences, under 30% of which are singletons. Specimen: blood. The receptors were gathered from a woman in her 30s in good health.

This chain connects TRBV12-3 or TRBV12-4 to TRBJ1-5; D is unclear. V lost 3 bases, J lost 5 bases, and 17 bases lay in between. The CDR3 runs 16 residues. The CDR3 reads CASSFRTADGDQPQHF. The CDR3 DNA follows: TGTGCCAGCAGTTTCCGGACGGCGGATGGGGATCAGCCCCAGCATTTT.

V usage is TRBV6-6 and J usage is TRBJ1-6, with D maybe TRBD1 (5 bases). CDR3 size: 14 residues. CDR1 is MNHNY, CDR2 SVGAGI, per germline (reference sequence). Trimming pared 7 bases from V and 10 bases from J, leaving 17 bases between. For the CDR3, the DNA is TGTGCCAGCACCTTAACGCGAGGGGAATCACCCCTCCACTTT. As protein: CASTLTRGESPLHF.

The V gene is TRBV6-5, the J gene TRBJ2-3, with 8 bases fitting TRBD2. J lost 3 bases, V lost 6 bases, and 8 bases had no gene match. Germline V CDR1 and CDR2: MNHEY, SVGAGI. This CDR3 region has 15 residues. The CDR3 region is CASRLTTGGTDTQYF. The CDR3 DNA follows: TGTGCCAGCAGGCTGACAACGGGGGGGACAGATACGCAGTATTTT.

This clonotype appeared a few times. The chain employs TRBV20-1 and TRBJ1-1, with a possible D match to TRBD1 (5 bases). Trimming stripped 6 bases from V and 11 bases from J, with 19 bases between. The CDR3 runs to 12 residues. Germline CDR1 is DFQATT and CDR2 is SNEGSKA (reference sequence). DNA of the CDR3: TGCAGTGCCGGGAAACAGGTTTGGAATGCTTTCTTT. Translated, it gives CSAGKQVWNAFF.

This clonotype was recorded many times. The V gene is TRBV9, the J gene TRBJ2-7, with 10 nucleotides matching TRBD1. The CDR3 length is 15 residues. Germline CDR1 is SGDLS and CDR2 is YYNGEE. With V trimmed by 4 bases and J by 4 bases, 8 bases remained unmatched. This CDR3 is CASSPEGDRGYEQYF. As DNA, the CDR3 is TGTGCCAGCAGCCCGGAGGGGGACAGGGGTTACGAGCAGTACTTC.

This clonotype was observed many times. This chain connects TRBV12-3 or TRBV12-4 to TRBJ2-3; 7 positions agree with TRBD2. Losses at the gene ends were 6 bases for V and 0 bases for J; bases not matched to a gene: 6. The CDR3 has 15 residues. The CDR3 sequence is CASSLRGLSTDTQYF. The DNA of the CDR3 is TGTGCCAGCAGCCTGCGGGGGTTGAGCACAGATACGCAGTATTTT.

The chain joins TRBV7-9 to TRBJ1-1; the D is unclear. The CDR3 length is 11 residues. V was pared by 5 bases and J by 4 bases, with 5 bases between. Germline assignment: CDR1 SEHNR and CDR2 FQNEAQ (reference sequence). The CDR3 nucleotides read TGTGCCAGCAGCGTCCTCACTGAAGCTTTCTTT. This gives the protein CASSVLTEAFF.

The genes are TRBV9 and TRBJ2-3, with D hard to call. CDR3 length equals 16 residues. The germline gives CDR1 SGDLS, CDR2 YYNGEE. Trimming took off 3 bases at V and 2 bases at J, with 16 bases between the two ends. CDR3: CASSATTRSYTDTQYF. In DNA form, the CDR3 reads TGTGCCAGCAGCGCAACAACGAGGAGTTACACAGATACGCAGTATTTT.

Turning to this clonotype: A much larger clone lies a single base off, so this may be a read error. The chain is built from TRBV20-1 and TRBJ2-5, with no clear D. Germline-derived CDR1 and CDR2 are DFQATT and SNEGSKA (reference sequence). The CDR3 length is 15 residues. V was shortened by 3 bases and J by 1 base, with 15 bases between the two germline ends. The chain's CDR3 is CSASVGSAFQETQYF. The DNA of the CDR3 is TGCAGTGCTAGTGTGGGGTCAGCGTTCCAAGAGACCCAGTACTTC.

The chain's CDR3 is CASSWEASIEPEQYF. The CDR3 nucleotides read TGCGCCAGCAGCTGGGAGGCCTCAATCGAACCCGAGCAGTACTTC. The chain recombines TRBV5-1 with TRBJ2-5; the D gene is possibly TRBD2 (6 bases). Near its end, the DNA agrees better with TRBJ2-7, so the J call may be wrong. The CDR3 consists of 15 residues. Germline lookup yields CDR1 SGHRS and CDR2 YFSETQ.

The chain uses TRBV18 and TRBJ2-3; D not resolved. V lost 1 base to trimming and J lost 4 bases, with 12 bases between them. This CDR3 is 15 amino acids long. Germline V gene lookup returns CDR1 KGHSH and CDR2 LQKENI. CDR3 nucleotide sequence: TGTGCCAGCTCACCACGACGAGAATCCTCAGATACGCAGTATTTT. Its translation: CASSPRRESSDTQYF.

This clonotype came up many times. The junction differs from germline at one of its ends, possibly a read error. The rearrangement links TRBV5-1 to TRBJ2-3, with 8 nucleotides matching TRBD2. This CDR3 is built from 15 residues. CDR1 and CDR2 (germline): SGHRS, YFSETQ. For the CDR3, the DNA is TGTGCCAGCAGCTCTACTAGCGGAGGCCCAGATACGCAGTATTTT. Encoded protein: CASSSTSGGPDTQYF.

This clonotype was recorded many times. CDR3 nucleotide sequence: TGTGCCAGCAGTAATCAGGGTTACTCCTACGAGCAGTACTTC. Translating gives CASSNQGYSYEQYF. This rearrangement joins TRBV7-2 to TRBJ2-7; possible D gene TRBD1, 5 bases. Trimming left V 6 bases short and J 0 bases short, with 12 bases between. Germline CDR1 SGHTA, CDR2 FQGNSA. This CDR3 contains 14 residues.

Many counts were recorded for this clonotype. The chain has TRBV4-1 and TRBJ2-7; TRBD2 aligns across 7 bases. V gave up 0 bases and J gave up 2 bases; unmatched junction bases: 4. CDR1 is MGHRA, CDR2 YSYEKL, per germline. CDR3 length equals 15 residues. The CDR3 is CASSQEAAGTYEQYF. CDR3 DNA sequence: TGCGCCAGCAGCCAAGAGGCAGCGGGGACCTACGAGCAGTACTTC.

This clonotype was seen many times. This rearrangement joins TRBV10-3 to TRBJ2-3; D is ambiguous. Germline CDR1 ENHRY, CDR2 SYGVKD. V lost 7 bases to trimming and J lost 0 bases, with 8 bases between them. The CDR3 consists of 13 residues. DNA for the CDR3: TGTGCCATCAAGACGTCTAGCACAGATACGCAGTATTTT. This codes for CAIKTSSTDTQYF.

CDR3 protein: CASSSTPGSYNERFF. The DNA of the CDR3 is TGTGCCAGCAGCTCCACCCCTGGGTCCTACAATGAACGGTTCTTC. The chain links TRBV7-2 to TRBJ2-1; D is uncertain. CDR3 size: 15 residues. Trimming removed 4 bases from V and 15 bases from J, with 25 bases in between. Germline V gene lookup returns CDR1 SGHTA and CDR2 FQGNSA. Full variable domain (missing parts from reference TRBV7-2 and TRBJ2-1): GAGVSQSPSNKVTEKGKDVELRCDPISGHTALYWYRQSLGQGLEFLIYFQGNSAPDKSGLPSDRFSAERTGGSVSTLTIQRTQQEDSAVYLCASSSTPGSYNERFFGPGTRLTVL.

CDR3 bases: TGCAGTGCTAGTGGGACTAGCGGGGGGAAATACACAGATACGCAGTATTTT. This encodes CSASGTSGGKYTDTQYF. This sequence joins TRBV20-1 and TRBJ2-3; 15 bases map to TRBD2. V shed 3 bases, J shed 2 bases, and the junction held 6 bases outside the gene matches. Per the germline V gene, CDR1 is DFQATT and CDR2 is SNEGSKA (reference sequence). The CDR3 runs to 17 residues.

The CDR3 loop is CASRREESWDTEAFF. The DNA of the CDR3 is TGTGCCAGCAGACGCGAGGAGTCTTGGGACACTGAAGCTTTCTTT. The chain links TRBV21-1 to TRBJ1-1. TRBV21-1 is listed as a pseudogene. This CDR3 is built from 15 residues.

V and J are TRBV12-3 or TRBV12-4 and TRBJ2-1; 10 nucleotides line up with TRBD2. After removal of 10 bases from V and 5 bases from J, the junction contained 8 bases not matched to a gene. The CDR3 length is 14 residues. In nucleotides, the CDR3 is TGTGCCACAGGAAGGAGCGGGGGGGACAATGAGCAGTTCTTC. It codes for CATGRSGGDNEQFF.

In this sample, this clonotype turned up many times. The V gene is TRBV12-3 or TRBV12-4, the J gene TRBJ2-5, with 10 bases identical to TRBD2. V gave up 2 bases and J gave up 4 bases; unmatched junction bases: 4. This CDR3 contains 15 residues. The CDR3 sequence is CASSLSSGSRETQYF. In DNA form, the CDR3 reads TGTGCCAGCAGTTTATCTAGCGGGAGCCGAGAGACCCAGTACTTC.

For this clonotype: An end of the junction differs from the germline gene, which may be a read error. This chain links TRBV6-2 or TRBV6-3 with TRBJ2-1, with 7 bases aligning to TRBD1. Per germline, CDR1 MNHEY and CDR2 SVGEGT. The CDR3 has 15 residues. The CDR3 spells CASGYVGQNYNEQFF. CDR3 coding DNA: TGTGCCAGCGGTTACGTGGGACAGAACTACAATGAGCAGTTCTTC.